These T cell receptor beta chains were read from a single sample in a study of monozygotic twins with inflammatory bowel disease. TCRdb processed the 5' RACE reads again and assigns one entry to each CDR3 protein, with no DNA. The listing records roughly 300,000 distinct CDR3 sequences. Sequenced: blood. The receptors shown here come from a human donor with ulcerative colitis or Crohn's disease, or a healthy co-twin of an affected twin (not recorded which). CDR3s include the opening cysteine and the closing phenylalanine or tryptophan.

j_call v_call cdr3_aa
TRBJ1-2 TRBV7-2 CASSAGRTKNYGYTF
TRBJ2-5 TRBV21-1 CASSKGGSEVQETQYF
TRBJ2-1 TRBV29-1 CSVYTGHEPYNEQFF
TRBJ2-1 TRBV6-5 CASSYRGSGYNEQFF
TRBJ1-3 TRBV6-2/TRBV6-3 CASSYQRSPADIRNTIYF
TRBJ1-2 TRBV4-3 CASSQDWAGSNYGYTF
TRBJ2-7 TRBV27 CASSTGLVEQYF
TRBJ2-2 TRBV20-1 CSAPRGADTGELFF
TRBJ2-1 TRBV12-3/TRBV12-4 CASGGFRSSYNEQFF
TRBJ2-3 TRBV5-1 CASSLAHRTSGRPRTDTQYF
TRBJ2-6 TRBV5-1 CASSLPHSGANVLTF
TRBJ1-1 TRBV20-1 CSARVYAGQGLPEAFF
TRBJ2-3 TRBV12-3/TRBV12-4 CASSQDGPDTQYF
TRBJ1-5 TRBV20-1 CSANRGRNSNQPQHF
TRBJ2-7 TRBV7-2 CASSLVVGLASYEQYF
TRBJ1-1 TRBV7-9 CASSLTGLGTEAFF
TRBJ2-3 TRBV12-3/TRBV12-4 CASTPSGGGTQYF
TRBJ1-2 TRBV25-1 CASSAQYYGYTF
TRBJ1-5 TRBV3-1 CASSQGTGGYSNQPQHF
TRBJ1-1 TRBV5-1 CASSDRVNSEAFF
TRBJ2-7 TRBV29-1 CSARTDYEQYF
TRBJ2-2 TRBV7-9 CASSLRASGETGELFF
TRBJ2-7 TRBV7-2 CASSLAPAYEQYF
TRBJ2-7 TRBV4-3 CASSHHGAYEQYF
TRBJ2-4 TRBV19 CASIGVGERNIQYF
TRBJ1-5 TRBV28 CASSPGDRGNQPQHF
TRBJ1-5 TRBV5-1 CASSSGDRGSGQPQHF
TRBJ2-4 TRBV7-2 CASSYIAGGHGNIQYF
TRBJ2-3 TRBV18 CASSQQTGTDTQYF
TRBJ2-1 TRBV29-1 CSGPGTDYNEQFF
TRBJ1-5 TRBV27 CASSPLEGLWPQHF
TRBJ2-2 TRBV6-2/TRBV6-3 CATKGFQPNTGELFF
TRBJ2-3 TRBV20-1 CSAPRGLAGDITDTQYF
TRBJ2-7 TRBV5-1 CASSPWTSGEAYEQYF
TRBJ2-1 TRBV7-2 CASSPRSGTGRNEQFF
TRBJ2-7 TRBV10-3 CAISESTGYEQYF
TRBJ2-1 TRBV5-1 CASSWSTGRSYNEQFF
TRBJ1-1 TRBV27 CASAKLGGTEAFF
TRBJ1-1 TRBV7-9 CASSLAATEAFF
TRBJ1-5 TRBV9 CASSVSVDNQPQHF
TRBJ2-1 TRBV7-3 CASNPGQGAGQQFF
TRBJ2-3 TRBV20-1 CSATSGSGVTQYF
TRBJ2-7 TRBV5-1 CASSARMSSYEQYF
TRBJ1-3 TRBV5-1 CASSWDRGTSGNTIYF
TRBJ2-7 TRBV12-3/TRBV12-4 CASRDSGGATYEQYF
TRBJ2-4 TRBV12-3/TRBV12-4 CASSLRLAGAGGAKNIQYF
TRBJ2-2 TRBV27 CASSFSRQVPGELFF
TRBJ2-6 TRBV10-1 CASSPGLANSGANVLTF
TRBJ2-2 TRBV20-1 CSVLTSVKNTGELFF
TRBJ1-2 TRBV12-3/TRBV12-4 CASSRTLDGYTF